Sequencing of this T cell receptor (beta chain) was carried out in a study of technical replicates of blood from a few donors (dated by TCRdb to the late 2010s). Library creation used the immunoSEQ multiplex PCR assay. TCRdb took over this immuneACCESS table, retaining in-frame rearrangements with V and J assigned. Such tables are incomplete; in checked studies, under half of the missing clones stem from an unresolved V gene, and the remainder is unexplained. Counted in this sample were roughly 69,000 clones; around 97% of them appeared once. The ten most abundant clones make up 0.25% to 0.35% of the sample. As concerns this clone: There is no known antigen for this receptor. Nothing much larger sits one base from this clone, and base qualities are not available.

Sample: T cells isolated from PBMCs. The clonotype comes from a human donor in good health.

DNA sequence: TGTGCCAGCCCGTCTGTTAACGGGGAGCTGTTTTTT. Its coded protein is CASPSVNGELFF. Recombination linked TRBV6-9 to TRBJ2-2; the D gene lacks a confident call. V loses 8 bases of germline sequence and J loses 7 bases, and the interval between the two ends is 11 bases. According to the germline V gene, CDR1 reads MNHGY and CDR2 reads SVAAGI. Taken from cysteine to phenylalanine, the CDR3 has 12 residues. Of the read, only the CDR3 DNA is kept; its 36 bases are in frame from base 1.